These 21 T cell receptor beta chains were sequenced from one sample in a study of blood T cell repertoires in COVID-19 (dated by TCRdb to the early 2020s). Library method: the immunoSEQ multiplex PCR assay. TCRdb retrieved this table from immuneACCESS and kept in-frame rearrangements only. Not all clones are present; in checked studies, unresolved V genes account for under half, and no reason is known for the remainder. The sample table shows under 300,000 clones, and 86% are seen once. Clones ranked in the top ten supply roughly 12% of the sample. What was sequenced was peripheral blood. All receptors derive from a woman aged 25 to 45 with COVID-19, enrolled during active disease.

The chain combines TRBV7-9 with TRBJ2-7, with 9 bases identical to TRBD1. The trim removed 3 bases at V and 5 bases at J, leaving 5 bases unmatched. Germline V gene lookup returns CDR1 SEHNR and CDR2 FQNEAQ (reference sequence). CDR3 length equals 14 residues. Here the CDR3 reads CASSFGQGWNEQYF. The DNA of the CDR3 is TGTGCCAGCAGCTTCGGACAGGGGTGGAACGAGCAGTACTTC.

This clone showed up just a few times. V is TRBV19 and J is TRBJ2-1; 12 positions agree with TRBD1. The CDR3 is made up of 15 amino acids. J was trimmed by 9 bases and V by 1 base; bases with no gene match: 4. The V gene's germline CDR1 is LNHDA and CDR2 SQIVND (reference sequence). CDR3 protein: CASSIGGTGGSEQFF. CDR3 sequence (DNA): TGTGCCAGTAGTATAGGGGGGACAGGGGGCTCTGAGCAGTTCTTC.

The chain links TRBV3-1 (or the pseudogene TRBV3-2) to TRBJ2-3, with TRBD2 matching over 15 bases. The V segment lost 0 bases and the J segment 4 bases; nucleotides outside the gene matches: 2. The CDR3 has 17 amino acids. In germline, CDR1 is LGHDT, CDR2 YNNKEL (reference sequence). This CDR3 is CASSQEGLAGGPDTQYF. The DNA for the CDR3 is TGTGCCAGCAGCCAAGAAGGACTAGCGGGGGGGCCAGATACGCAGTATTTT.

The genes are TRBV19 and TRBJ2-7; TRBD1 matches 7 bases. CDR1 LNHDA and CDR2 SQIVND come from the germline V gene (reference sequence). The CDR3 totals 14 residues. V was clipped by 6 bases and J by 1 base; unmatched bases: 6. The CDR3 region is CASSRTGLSYEQYF. CDR3 coding DNA: TGTGCCAGTAGCCGGACAGGTCTTTCCTACGAGCAGTACTTC.

The chain links TRBV9 to TRBJ1-2; the match to TRBD1 covers 7 bases. From germline, CDR1 is SGDLS and CDR2 YYNGEE. The J segment lost 4 bases and the V segment lost 4 bases, leaving 10 bases of the junction unmatched. The CDR3 has 15 amino acids. This chain's CDR3 is CASSPRQGHGYGYTF. The CDR3 region has the DNA TGTGCCAGCAGCCCGCGACAGGGACACGGCTATGGCTACACCTTC.

Worth noting for this clone: The sample contains more than one DNA sequence encoding this CDR3. The chain is built from TRBV9 and TRBJ2-3; D not certain. The CDR3 is 15 residues long. Germline V lookup: CDR1 SGDLS, CDR2 YYNGEE. Trimming took 2 bases from V and 0 from J, leaving 10 bases between them. The chain's CDR3 is CASSVGTTSTDTQYF. The DNA for the CDR3 is TGTGCCAGCAGCGTTGGTACTACTAGCACAGATACGCAGTATTTT. Using reference TRBV9 and TRBJ2-3 for the parts outside the CDR3, the full variable domain is DSGVTQTPKHLITATGQRVTLRCSPRSGDLSVYWYQQSLDQGLQFLIQYYNGEERAKGNILERFSAQQFPDLHSELNLSSLELGDSALYFCASSVGTTSTDTQYFGPGTRLTVL.

The rearrangement links TRBV3-1 (or the pseudogene TRBV3-2) to TRBJ1-4; no reliable D call. V was clipped by 4 bases and J by 4 bases, with 10 bases between them. This CDR3 has 14 residues. Germline CDR1 reads LGHDT; CDR2 reads YNNKEL (reference sequence). The CDR3 region has the DNA TGTGCCAGCAGCCCCAGCGGGATTAATGAAAAACTGTTTTTT. Amino acids: CASSPSGINEKLFF.

The rearrangement links TRBV27 to TRBJ2-2, with 8 bases aligning to TRBD2. The V gene's germline CDR1 is MNHEY and CDR2 SMNVEV (reference sequence). V dropped 4 bases and J dropped 6; count of bases not matched to a gene: 7. The CDR3 contains 15 residues. The CDR3 DNA follows: TGTGCCAGCAGTTATGGCGGGGGGTTCGCCGGGGAGCTGTTTTTT. Translation gives CASSYGGGFAGELFF.

The chain has TRBV5-4 and TRBJ1-1, with a possible D match to TRBD1 (6 bases). Trimming shortened V by 2 bases and J by 0 bases, and 14 bases separated the two germline ends. Germline V gene data show CDR1 as SGHNT and CDR2 as YYREEE (reference sequence). The CDR3 is 16 residues long. CDR3 sequence reads: CASSFLIRGLNTEAFF. DNA of the CDR3: TGTGCCAGCAGCTTCCTAATCAGGGGACTGAACACTGAAGCTTTCTTT.

The chain has TRBV29-1 and TRBJ2-1, with D possibly matching TRBD1 (6 bases). Germline values: CDR1 SQVTM, CDR2 ANQGSEA. This CDR3 has 11 amino acids. CDR3 loop: CSSTGLNEQFF. CDR3 in DNA: TGCAGTTCGACAGGCCTCAATGAGCAGTTCTTC.

The gene calls are TRBV6-1 and TRBJ2-7; maybe TRBD1 (8 bases). CDR3 length: 16 amino acids. Germline V gene data show CDR1 as MNHNS and CDR2 as SASEGT. The V end was cut by 2 bases, the J end by 2 bases, with 16 bases between. In DNA form, the CDR3 reads TGTGCCAGCAGTGAAACGGGAGGACAGGGTCCCTACGAGCAGTACTTC. Encoded protein: CASSETGGQGPYEQYF.

V is TRBV4-1 and J is TRBJ1-5; perhaps TRBD1 as D (6 bases). The CDR3 totals 15 residues. Germline V lookup: CDR1 MGHRA, CDR2 YSYEKL. The V end was cut by 4 bases, the J end by 0 bases, with 10 bases between. The CDR3 DNA follows: TGCGCCAGCAGCCTCGGACAGACTAGCAATCAGCCCCAGCATTTT. Encoded protein: CASSLGQTSNQPQHF.

The sample holds a few counts of this clone. The chain links TRBV11-3 to TRBJ2-1, with 10 bases lining up with TRBD1. V shed 1 base and J 7 bases; nucleotides not matched to a gene: 10. CDR1 is SGHNT and CDR2 is YENEEA in the germline V gene. The length of the CDR3 is 17 residues. CDR3 residues: CASSLGGDRGPRNEQFF. The DNA of the CDR3 is TGTGCCAGCAGCTTAGGGGGGGACAGGGGTCCACGGAATGAGCAGTTCTTC.

This clone appeared once. This chain uses TRBV19 with TRBJ2-1; 8 bases align to TRBD2. Germline V lookup: CDR1 LNHDA, CDR2 SQIVND (reference sequence). The CDR3 consists of 15 residues. Trimming at V came to 7 bases and at J to 2 bases, leaving 7 bases not matched to a gene. CDR3 protein: CASKAGGLAYNEQFF. CDR3 in DNA: TGTGCCAGTAAGGCGGGGGGATTAGCCTACAATGAGCAGTTCTTC. Full variable domain (missing parts from reference TRBV19 and TRBJ2-1): DGGITQSPKYLFRKEGQNVTLSCEQNLNHDAMYWYRQDPGQGLRLIYYSQIVNDFQKGDIAEGYSVSREKKESFPLTVTSAQKNPTAFYLCASKAGGLAYNEQFFGPGTRLTVL.

The V gene is TRBV6-1, the J gene TRBJ2-3; 9 bases are shared with TRBD2. The CDR3 runs 17 residues. Germline CDR1 MNHNS, CDR2 SASEGT. V shed 0 bases, J shed 3 bases, and the junction held 7 bases outside the gene matches. The CDR3 bases are TGTGCCAGCAGTGAAGCCCCCCCGGGACTAGCAACAGATACGCAGTATTTT. Translated: CASSEAPPGLATDTQYF.

V usage is TRBV30 and J usage is TRBJ1-1; a possible D gene is TRBD1 (6 bases). V shed 5 bases and J shed 3 bases, with 19 bases lying between them. The CDR3 has 15 residues. Germline lookup yields CDR1 GTSNPN and CDR2 SVGIG (reference sequence). The DNA of the CDR3 is TGTGCCTGGGACCGGGGACACCTGCCAGACACTGAAGCTTTCTTT. This codes for CAWDRGHLPDTEAFF.

The chain uses TRBV11-2 and TRBJ1-1, with D perhaps matching TRBD1 (6 bases). The germline V gene has CDR1 SGHAT and CDR2 FQNNGV. CDR3 length: 15 amino acids. Trimming took 5 bases from V and 4 from J, leaving 17 bases between them. CDR3 sequence: CASSPRQGWGTEAFF. The CDR3 DNA follows: TGTGCCAGCAGCCCCAGGCAGGGGTGGGGCACTGAAGCTTTCTTT.

This clone was detected once. The chain couples TRBV5-1 to TRBJ2-7; D unclear. V was clipped by 7 bases and J by 7 bases, with 12 bases between them. Germline-derived CDR1 and CDR2 are SGHRS and YFSETQ. CDR3 length: 11 residues. CDR3 sequence: CASRLAAEQYF. CDR3 DNA: TGCGCCAGCCGACTCGCGGCAGAGCAGTACTTC. Full variable domain (remainder filled in from reference TRBV5-1 and TRBJ2-7): KAGVTQTPRYLIKTRGQQVTLSCSPISGHRSVSWYQQTPGQGLQFLFEYFSETQRNKGNFPGRFSGRQFSNSRSEMNVSTLELGDSALYLCASRLAAEQYFGPGTRLTVT.

This clone was found a few times. This chain joins TRBV24-1 and TRBJ1-2, with 7 nucleotides matching TRBD1. This CDR3 region has 15 residues. Germline V gene data show CDR1 as KGHDR and CDR2 as SFDVKD. J lost 3 bases, V lost 11 bases, and 14 bases had no gene match. This chain's CDR3 is CAIGTSRDRDYGYTF. Written as DNA, the CDR3 is TGTGCCATAGGGACGTCCCGGGACAGAGACTATGGCTACACCTTC.

This rearrangement joins TRBV19 to TRBJ2-2; 7 nucleotides match TRBD2. Germline V gene sequence: CDR1 LNHDA, CDR2 SQIVND (reference sequence). This CDR3 comprises 15 residues. V was pared by 5 bases and J by 2 bases, with 5 bases of the junction left unmatched. The CDR3 region is CASSLGEGNTGELFF. The CDR3 DNA sequence: TGTGCCAGTAGTCTGGGGGAGGGAAACACCGGGGAGCTGTTTTTT.

This clone appeared once. The chain recombines TRBV18 with TRBJ1-6; D not resolved. V shed 4 bases and J shed 8 bases, with 12 bases lying between them. This CDR3 contains 14 residues. Looked up from germline, CDR1 is KGHSH and CDR2 is LQKENI. The CDR3 DNA reads TGTGCCAGCTCACAGGCCGCCGGGGATTCACCCCTCCACTTT. Protein product: CASSQAAGDSPLHF.